A single sample gave rise to the 30 T cell receptor beta chains below, sequenced in a study of CD8+ T cells in alopecia areata. Following RNA extraction, reverse transcription yielded cDNA that acted as the sequencing template. Clones were sequenced by immunoSEQ multiplex PCR, and TCRdb holds only the in-frame ones, with some missing. The table lists around 250,000 clones, less than 80% of them singletons, with approximately 1.2% in the top ten. Here the sequenced sample was CD4+ T cells sorted from blood, taken at week 0. These receptors all stem from a human donor with alopecia areata.

The chain couples TRBV19 to TRBJ2-5; possibly TRBD2 for D (5 bases). Germline-derived CDR1 and CDR2 are LNHDA and SQIVND (reference sequence). V was cut by 6 bases and J by 4 bases, with 12 bases left in between. This CDR3 is built from 13 residues. The CDR3 DNA reads as TGTGCCAGTAGGCAGCGGCCAGGAGAGACCCAGTACTTC. It translates to CASRQRPGETQYF. The whole variable domain, filled in from reference TRBV19 and TRBJ2-5, reads DGGITQSPKYLFRKEGQNVTLSCEQNLNHDAMYWYRQDPGQGLRLIYYSQIVNDFQKGDIAEGYSVSREKKESFPLTVTSAQKNPTAFYLCASRQRPGETQYFGPGTRLLVL.

This clone was recorded only once. The J gene is TRBJ2-7, the V gene TRBV7-2; 9 bases line up with TRBD2. Trimming cost V 5 bases and J 7 bases; bases outside gene matches: 9. The CDR3 covers 14 residues. CDR1 is SGHTA and CDR2 is FQGNSA in the germline V gene. CDR3 coding DNA: TGTGCCAGCAGCCCTAGCGGGGCCATTCGGGAGCAGTACTTC. Its translation: CASSPSGAIREQYF.

The chain recombines TRBV5-1 with TRBJ2-2; 10 nucleotides align to TRBD1. CDR3 size: 15 residues. The V gene end was trimmed by 4 bases and the J gene end by 4 bases; junction bases not matched to a gene: 4. Germline V gene sequence: CDR1 SGHRS, CDR2 YFSETQ. The CDR3 loop is CASSGTGDLTGELFF. In DNA, the CDR3 is TGCGCCAGCAGCGGGACAGGGGACCTCACCGGGGAGCTGTTTTTT.

This clone was observed a handful of times. The gene calls are TRBV27 and TRBJ1-2; D not certain. Germline-derived CDR1 and CDR2 are MNHEY and SMNVEV (reference sequence). The V end lost 3 bases, the J end lost 4 bases, and 12 bases lay between the germline ends. The CDR3 length is 14 residues. The CDR3 here is CASSLDRRTYGYTF. The CDR3 DNA reads as TGTGCCAGCAGTTTGGACCGGAGGACCTATGGCTACACCTTC.

The rearrangement links TRBV18 to TRBJ1-6, with TRBD1 identical over 10 bases. Looked up from germline, CDR1 is KGHSH and CDR2 is LQKENI. This CDR3 contains 13 residues. J gave up 8 bases and V 10 bases, and 5 bases lay outside the gene matches. The CDR3 region is CATRGTGDSPLHF. For the CDR3, the DNA is TGTGCCACCCGGGGGACAGGGGATTCACCCCTCCACTTT. Looking up the rest from reference TRBV18 and TRBJ1-6 gives the full variable domain: NAGVMQNPRHLVRRRGQEARLRCSPMKGHSHVYWYRQLPEEGLKFMVYLQKENIIDESGMPKERFSAEFPKEGPSILRIQQVVRGDSAAYFCATRGTGDSPLHFGNGTRLTVT.

The chain is built from TRBV29-1 and TRBJ2-5; D possibly corresponds to TRBD2 (5 bases). The CDR3 has 15 residues. The V end was cut by 2 bases, the J end by 6 bases, with 19 bases between. Germline-derived CDR1 and CDR2 are SQVTM and ANQGSEA. CDR3 sequence reads: CSVEKAQGPGKTQYF. In DNA form, the CDR3 reads TGCAGCGTTGAAAAGGCTCAAGGCCCGGGAAAGACCCAGTACTTC.

The chain is built from TRBV6-1 and TRBJ1-1; D is perhaps TRBD1 (5 bases). Germline V gene lookup returns CDR1 MNHNS and CDR2 SASEGT. The V end was cut by 5 bases, the J end by 1 base, with 14 bases between. The CDR3 length is 15 residues. CDR3 coding DNA: TGTGCCAGCAGTCCACTCCCAACAGGGAACACTGAAGCTTTCTTT. Protein product: CASSPLPTGNTEAFF.

The chain recombines TRBV29-1 with TRBJ2-1; D possibly corresponds to TRBD1 (6 bases). Per germline, CDR1 SQVTM and CDR2 ANQGSEA. Trimming removed 3 bases at V and 7 bases at J, with 10 bases between. The CDR3 extends over 12 amino acids. The CDR3 is CSVEDRGNEQFF. CDR3 nucleotides: TGCAGCGTTGAGGACAGAGGTAATGAGCAGTTCTTC.

The gene calls are TRBV29-1 and TRBJ1-1; no reliable D call. Germline V gene lookup returns CDR1 SQVTM and CDR2 ANQGSEA. V lost 5 bases and J 1 base, leaving 5 bases between the germline ends. This CDR3 comprises 11 residues. CDR3 sequence: CSVQRNTEAFF. The CDR3, as DNA: TGCAGCGTTCAGAGGAACACTGAAGCTTTCTTT.

This chain connects TRBV5-8 to TRBJ2-3; the match to TRBD1 covers 7 bases. The germline V gene encodes CDR1 SGHTS and CDR2 YDEGEE. There are 16 residues in the CDR3. J was trimmed by 4 bases and V by 4 bases; bases with no gene match: 12. CDR3 bases: TGTGCCAGCAGCCTACGGGGCTACAGGGGAGCAGATACGCAGTATTTT. The encoded protein is CASSLRGYRGADTQYF. Complete variable domain (other parts from reference TRBV5-8 and TRBJ2-3): EAGVTQSPTHLIKTRGQQATLRCSPISGHTSVYWYQQALGLGLQFLLWYDEGEERNRGNFPPRFSGRQFPNYSSELNVNALELEDSALYLCASSLRGYRGADTQYFGPGTRLTVL.

In this sample, this clone turned up a few times. The rearrangement links TRBV7-2 to TRBJ1-2; D may be TRBD1 (6 bases). Trimming removed 5 bases from V and 6 bases from J, with 10 bases in between. The length of the CDR3 is 12 residues. Germline lookup yields CDR1 SGHTA and CDR2 FQGNSA. The CDR3 DNA reads TGTGCCAGCAGCCCCAACAGGGATGGCTACACCTTC. It specifies CASSPNRDGYTF.

The V and J genes are TRBV6-6 and TRBJ2-7; 7 bases fit TRBD2. J was trimmed by 6 bases and V by 2 bases; bases with no gene match: 7. The CDR3 has 14 amino acids. Germline V gives CDR1 MNHNY, CDR2 SVGAGI (reference sequence). CDR3 in amino acids: CASSYLREDLEQYF. CDR3 nucleotide sequence: TGTGCCAGCAGTTACCTACGGGAGGACCTCGAGCAGTACTTC.

The chain combines TRBV29-1 with TRBJ1-3; D remains ambiguous. Trimming took off 7 bases at V and 3 bases at J, with 19 bases between the two ends. This CDR3 is 15 amino acids long. Germline lookup yields CDR1 SQVTM and CDR2 ANQGSEA. CDR3 DNA: TGCAGCGGGGCCGACCCGGGGATAAGTGGAAACACCATATATTTT. It codes for CSGADPGISGNTIYF.

The J gene is TRBJ2-7, the V gene TRBV19; D assignment may be TRBD1 or TRBD2 (5 bases each). The length of the CDR3 is 13 residues. Trimming took 6 bases from V and 2 from J, leaving 11 bases between them. Germline V gene sequence: CDR1 LNHDA, CDR2 SQIVND (reference sequence). CDR3 nucleotides: TGTGCCAGTAGAAATGGGGGAACCTACGAGCAGTACTTC. Protein product: CASRNGGTYEQYF. Complete variable domain (other parts from reference TRBV19 and TRBJ2-7): DGGITQSPKYLFRKEGQNVTLSCEQNLNHDAMYWYRQDPGQGLRLIYYSQIVNDFQKGDIAEGYSVSREKKESFPLTVTSAQKNPTAFYLCASRNGGTYEQYFGPGTRLTVT.

This chain joins TRBV11-2 and TRBJ1-2; TRBD1 matches 11 bases. This CDR3 is built from 15 residues. Germline V lookup: CDR1 SGHAT, CDR2 FQNNGV. The trim removed 5 bases at V and 8 bases at J, leaving 10 bases unmatched. CDR3 sequence (DNA): TGTGCCAGCAGCCCCTCTGGACAGGGGGCATGGGGCTACACCTTC. Amino acid sequence: CASSPSGQGAWGYTF.

The rearrangement links TRBV27 to TRBJ2-7; tentatively, D is TRBD1 or TRBD2 (5 bases each). CDR3 length: 13 amino acids. The V gene's germline CDR1 is MNHEY and CDR2 SMNVEV (reference sequence). Trimming pared 5 bases from V and 4 bases from J, leaving 12 bases between. The CDR3 DNA follows: TGTGCCAGCAGTCCCGGGACCGCGTACGAGCAGTACTTC. Translating gives CASSPGTAYEQYF.

The chain combines TRBV25-1 with TRBJ2-5; 8 positions match TRBD1. Germline CDR1 MGHDK, CDR2 SYGVNS. J lost 4 bases, V lost 6 bases, and 13 bases had no gene match. This CDR3 comprises 16 residues. The CDR3 reads CASSKSGQGRLETQYF. The CDR3 bases are TGTGCCAGCAGCAAATCCGGACAGGGACGACTAGAGACCCAGTACTTC.

The rearrangement links TRBV9 to TRBJ2-1; D not certain. The CDR3 totals 12 residues. Germline CDR1 reads SGDLS; CDR2 reads YYNGEE. V lost 4 bases and J 3 bases, leaving 5 bases between the germline ends. CDR3: CASSIGYNEQFF. As DNA, the CDR3 is TGTGCCAGCAGCATAGGCTACAATGAGCAGTTCTTC.

Concerning this clone itself: One end of the junction does not line up with germline, which may come from a read error. The chain combines TRBV29-1 with TRBJ2-7; 10 bases fit TRBD1. Germline V gene data show CDR1 as SQVTM and CDR2 as ANQGSEA. The CDR3 is 12 amino acids. CDR3 sequence: CSVEDVPGQGNF. DNA for the CDR3: TGCAGCGTTGAGGATGTGCCGGGACAGGGGAATTTC.

J is TRBJ1-1 and V is TRBV7-3; D may be TRBD1 (5 bases). In germline, CDR1 is SGHTA, CDR2 FQGTGA. Trimming shortened V by 3 bases and J by 3 bases, and 11 bases separated the two germline ends. This CDR3 comprises 14 residues. Here the CDR3 reads CASSLQGGDTEAFF. Written as DNA, the CDR3 is TGTGCCAGCAGCTTGCAGGGAGGGGACACTGAAGCTTTCTTT.

About this clone itself: The same CDR3 can be traced to other DNA sequences in this sample. In DNA, the CDR3 is TGTGCCAGCAGTTACCTGGGCTCACCCCTCCACTTT. Its translation: CASSYLGSPLHF. The V call is TRBV6-5, the J call TRBJ1-6, with D hard to call. Trimming stripped 2 bases from V and 10 bases from J, with 6 bases between. Germline V gene data show CDR1 as MNHEY and CDR2 as SVGAGI. The length of the CDR3 is 12 residues.

V usage is TRBV6-6 and J usage is TRBJ2-5; D is undetermined. V lost 7 bases to trimming and J lost 5 bases, with 8 bases between them. CDR3 size: 11 residues. Germline assignment: CDR1 MNHNY and CDR2 SVGAGI (reference sequence). The CDR3 sequence: CASTNLETQYF. As DNA, the CDR3 is TGTGCCAGCACCAACTTGGAGACCCAGTACTTC.

V gene TRBV5-4 combines with J gene TRBJ2-7; D is perhaps TRBD1 (6 bases). Trimming pared 2 bases from V and 2 bases from J, leaving 11 bases between. The CDR3 length is 14 residues. Germline values: CDR1 SGHNT, CDR2 YYREEE (reference sequence). The CDR3 region is CASSLGNRAYEQYF. The CDR3 nucleotides are TGTGCCAGCAGCTTAGGGAACAGGGCCTACGAGCAGTACTTC. Filled out from reference TRBV5-4 and TRBJ2-7, the complete variable domain reads ETGVTQSPTHLIKTRGQQVTLRCSSQSGHNTVSWYQQALGQGPQFIFQYYREEENGRGNFPPRFSGLQFPNYSSELNVNALELDDSALYLCASSLGNRAYEQYFGPGTRLTVT.

The chain has TRBV20-1 and TRBJ2-5; D not resolved. Trimming cost V 2 bases and J 3 bases, with 1 base left between them. CDR1 is DFQATT, CDR2 SNEGSKA, per germline (reference sequence). The CDR3 is made up of 10 amino acids. For the CDR3, the DNA is TGCAGTGCTAGAAAAGAGACCCAGTACTTC. Translated, it gives CSARKETQYF.

The chain couples TRBV13 to TRBJ2-3; the D is unclear. The CDR3 length is 13 residues. From germline, CDR1 is PRHDT and CDR2 FYEKMQ (reference sequence). Trimming took off 3 bases at V and 5 bases at J, with 9 bases between the two ends. The CDR3 coding sequence is TGTGCCAGCAGCTTCCCTGGGGTAGATACGCAGTATTTT. It encodes CASSFPGVDTQYF.

The genes are TRBV29-1 and TRBJ1-1; D not resolved. V lost 6 bases and J 5 bases, leaving 19 bases between the germline ends. This CDR3 is built from 14 residues. Germline CDR1 is SQVTM and CDR2 is ANQGSEA. CDR3 in amino acids: CSVILGIRKTEAFF. The DNA of the CDR3 is TGCAGCGTCATACTCGGGATAAGGAAGACTGAAGCTTTCTTT.

The rearrangement joins TRBV5-1 to TRBJ1-2, with 7 bases that match TRBD1. Per the germline V gene, CDR1 is SGHRS and CDR2 is YFSETQ. Trimming cost V 0 bases and J 6 bases; bases outside gene matches: 8. There are 15 residues in the CDR3. CDR3 amino acids: CASSLGGTASNGYTF. In DNA form, the CDR3 reads TGCGCCAGCAGCTTGGGCGGGACAGCGTCCAATGGCTACACCTTC.

V is TRBV13 and J is TRBJ2-7; D assignment may be TRBD1 or TRBD2 (5 bases each). The germline V gene has CDR1 PRHDT and CDR2 FYEKMQ (reference sequence). V was clipped by 5 bases and J by 0 bases, with 23 bases between them. This CDR3 is 18 amino acids long. The CDR3 sequence: CASSLRKAGTDSSYEQYF. Here the CDR3 DNA reads TGTGCCAGCAGCCTTCGGAAAGCCGGGACGGATAGCTCCTACGAGCAGTACTTC.

This clone showed up just a few times. The chain carries TRBV29-1 and TRBJ2-7, with no clear D. V was cut by 0 bases and J by 1 base, with 7 bases left in between. Germline CDR1 SQVTM, CDR2 ANQGSEA. The CDR3 extends over 13 amino acids. The CDR3 DNA follows: TGCAGCGTTGAAGATACACCGTCCTACGAGCAGTACTTC. This encodes CSVEDTPSYEQYF.

J is TRBJ1-2 and V is TRBV2; the D is unclear. Germline V gives CDR1 SNHLY, CDR2 FYNNEI. Trimming cost V 4 bases and J 8 bases, with 11 bases left between them. The CDR3 sequence is 12 residues long. CDR3 in amino acids: CASSALDWGYTF. CDR3 DNA: TGTGCCAGCAGTGCTTTAGACTGGGGCTACACCTTC. Together with reference TRBV2 and TRBJ1-2, the CDR3 gives the full variable domain: EPEVTQTPSHQVTQMGQEVILRCVPISNHLYFYWYRQILGQKVEFLVSFYNNEISEKSEIFDDQFSVERPDGSNFTLKIRSTKLEDSAMYFCASSALDWGYTFGSGTRLTVV.